One sample yielded the 11 T cell receptor beta chains listed below, sequenced in a study of blood T cell repertoires in COVID-19. Profiled with immunoSEQ multiplex PCR; TCRdb holds only in-frame clones, not every one. The data show roughly 17,000 clones, 85% to 95% seen once. The specimen was peripheral blood. Receptors were obtained from a human donor in a cohort sampled during active COVID-19.

The V and J genes are TRBV7-8 and TRBJ2-1; 8 positions agree with TRBD2. This CDR3 has 14 amino acids. Per the germline V gene, CDR1 is SGHVS and CDR2 is FQNEAQ. V lost 5 bases and J lost 5; bases outside the gene matches: 5. The DNA of the CDR3 is TGTGCCAGCAGCCTATTAGCGGGGAACAATGAGCAGTTCTTC. Its translation is CASSLLAGNNEQFF.

The CDR3 reads CASSPPRGGSYEQYF. The CDR3 nucleotides are TGTGCCAGCAGCCCCCCCCGCGGGGGTTCCTACGAGCAGTACTTC. The V call is TRBV11-2, the J call TRBJ2-7, with 7 bases that match TRBD2. In germline, CDR1 is SGHAT, CDR2 FQNNGV. The V gene end was trimmed by 5 bases and the J gene end by 1 base; junction bases not matched to a gene: 8. This CDR3 region has 15 residues.

In its sample, this clone was seen once. The chain is built from TRBV15 and TRBJ2-7; perhaps TRBD2 as D (5 bases). The V gene lost 1 base and the J gene lost 5 bases, with 12 bases spanning the gap. The V gene's germline CDR1 is LNHNV and CDR2 YYDKDF (reference sequence). The CDR3 contains 14 residues. Written as DNA, the CDR3 is TGTGCCACCAGCAGAGTATTAGCGACCCACGAGCAGTACTTC. It encodes CATSRVLATHEQYF.

This chain uses TRBV4-3 with TRBJ2-2, with D maybe TRBD1 (5 bases). This CDR3 contains 16 residues. Germline V CDR1 and CDR2: LGHNA, YSLEER. The V gene lost 0 bases and the J gene lost 4 bases, with 12 bases spanning the gap. CDR3 sequence: CASSQDTGQFTGELFF. CDR3 bases: TGCGCCAGCAGCCAAGATACTGGACAATTCACCGGGGAGCTGTTTTTT.

The chain links TRBV30 to TRBJ1-1; no reliable D call. The CDR3 totals 10 residues. Germline V gene lookup returns CDR1 GTSNPN and CDR2 SVGIG (reference sequence). Trimming removed 5 bases at V and 9 bases at J, with 10 bases between. CDR3 loop: CAWGRVQAFF. The CDR3 nucleotides read TGTGCCTGGGGTCGCGTCCAAGCTTTCTTT. The whole variable domain, remainder taken from reference TRBV30 and TRBJ1-1, is SQTIHQWPATLVQPVGSPLSLECTVEGTSNPNLYWYRQAAGRGLQLLFYSVGIGQISSEVPQNLSASRPQDRQFILSSKKLLLSDSGFYLCAWGRVQAFFGQGTRLTVV.

The chain links TRBV7-3 to TRBJ1-1; 9 bases are shared with TRBD1. Trimming at V came to 2 bases and at J to 8 bases, leaving 3 bases not matched to a gene. Germline CDR1 is SGHTA and CDR2 is FQGTGA. The CDR3 totals 13 residues. In nucleotides, the CDR3 is TGTGCCAGCAGCTTAGGGACAGGGAGAGAAGCTTTCTTT. It encodes CASSLGTGREAFF.

This chain uses TRBV18 with TRBJ1-3, with a tentative D call TRBD1 (6 bases). The V gene's germline CDR1 is KGHSH and CDR2 LQKENI. Trimming left V 1 base short and J 1 base short, with 8 bases between. The length of the CDR3 is 15 residues. CDR3 nucleotides: TGTGCCAGCTCACCACGTACAGGGTCTGGAAACACCATATATTTT. The encoded protein is CASSPRTGSGNTIYF.

The chain employs TRBV5-4 and TRBJ1-1; D gene ambiguous. Trimming stripped 5 bases from V and 1 base from J, with 12 bases between. Germline CDR1 SGHNT, CDR2 YYREEE (reference sequence). CDR3 size: 14 residues. CDR3 nucleotides: TGTGCCAGCAGTACCTCGGGGTGGAACACTGAAGCTTTCTTT. It specifies CASSTSGWNTEAFF. Together with reference TRBV5-4 and TRBJ1-1, the CDR3 gives the full variable domain: ETGVTQSPTHLIKTRGQQVTLRCSSQSGHNTVSWYQQALGQGPQFIFQYYREEENGRGNFPPRFSGLQFPNYSSELNVNALELDDSALYLCASSTSGWNTEAFFGQGTRLTVV.

This rearrangement joins TRBV4-2 to TRBJ2-2; TRBD2 agrees at 14 bases. The CDR3 length is 19 residues. Germline CDR1 reads LGHNA; CDR2 reads YNFKEQ. Losses at the gene ends were 1 base for V and 5 bases for J; bases not matched to a gene: 9. The chain's CDR3 is CASSQAGGGLAGDTGELFF. The CDR3 nucleotides are TGTGCCAGCAGCCAAGCTGGGGGGGGACTAGCGGGAGATACCGGGGAGCTGTTTTTT.

The chain has TRBV23-1 and TRBJ2-1, with TRBD1 matching over 8 bases. TRBV23-1 is labeled an ORF, and its function is uncertain. The CDR3 contains 14 residues. Trimming removed 6 bases from V and 7 bases from J; junction bases left unmatched: 8. As DNA, the CDR3 is TGCGCCAGCAGCCCGACAGGGGCCGGGAATGAGCAGTTCTTC. It codes for CASSPTGAGNEQFF.

The chain carries TRBV7-9 and TRBJ1-1; D gene ambiguous. In germline, CDR1 is SEHNR, CDR2 FQNEAQ (reference sequence). Trimming took 2 bases from V and 3 from J, leaving 13 bases between them. This CDR3 is built from 15 residues. DNA for the CDR3: TGTGCCAGCAGCTTACCTCCAGGCAAAGACACTGAAGCTTTCTTT. Encoded protein: CASSLPPGKDTEAFF.